The 5 T cell receptor beta chains in this list originate from one sample, sequenced in a study of CD8 T cells in ankylosing spondylitis. TCRdb used MiXCR to reprocess the 5' RACE reads, holding one entry per CDR3 protein. The table has 100,000 to 150,000 distinct CDR3 sequences, around 9% seen once; the top ten hold about 3.3%. Sequenced sample: blood, either unsorted or a sorted T cell fraction (not recorded which). These receptors were collected from a male donor with ankylosing spondylitis or in good health (not recorded which).

This clonotype was picked up many times. The chain joins TRBV6-2 or TRBV6-3 to TRBJ2-4; 14 bases are a match to TRBD2. Trimming took 7 bases from V and 3 from J; bases not matched to a gene: 8. CDR1 and CDR2 from the germline V gene are MNHEY and SVGEGT. CDR3 length: 17 amino acids. CDR3 nucleotides: TGTGCCAGCAACGGACTAGCGGGAGGCTTTGGCAAAAACATTCAGTACTTC. This translates into CASNGLAGGFGKNIQYF.

This clonotype has just a few counts. The chain uses TRBV5-4 and TRBJ2-7; D is uncertain. The germline V gene encodes CDR1 SGHNT and CDR2 YYREEE (reference sequence). Trimming shortened V by 2 bases and J by 7 bases, and 7 bases separated the two germline ends. CDR3 size: 11 residues. CDR3 nucleotide sequence: TGTGCCAGCAGCTTAACTGGGGAGCAGTACTTC. Translating gives CASSLTGEQYF.

This clonotype showed up many times. One junction end does not reproduce the germline sequence, and a read error may be involved. The chain is built from TRBV7-7 and TRBJ2-5; no clear D. This CDR3 contains 14 residues. Germline-derived CDR1 and CDR2 are SSHAT and FNYEAQ (reference sequence). CDR3 nucleotide sequence: TGTGCTAGCAGCCCGGGTATGGGTGTAGAGACCCAGTACTTC. Translated, it gives CASSPGMGVETQYF.

The chain links TRBV7-9 to TRBJ1-1; a possible D gene is TRBD1 (5 bases). The CDR3 runs 17 residues. V was pared by 2 bases and J by 1 base, with 17 bases between. Germline lookup yields CDR1 SEHNR and CDR2 FQNEAQ (reference sequence). CDR3 in amino acids: CASSLPTRGKTNTEAFF. CDR3 DNA: TGTGCCAGCAGCTTACCCACCCGGGGGAAAACGAACACTGAAGCTTTCTTT.

This clonotype was picked up one time. The chain combines TRBV5-1 with TRBJ2-7; 11 positions match TRBD1. CDR1 is SGHRS and CDR2 is YFSETQ in the germline V gene. There are 17 residues in the CDR3. The trim removed 0 bases at V and 0 bases at J, leaving 5 bases unmatched. The CDR3 protein is CASSLGTGGMSSYEQYF. The CDR3 DNA is TGCGCCAGCAGCTTGGGGACAGGGGGCATGTCCTCCTACGAGCAGTACTTC.